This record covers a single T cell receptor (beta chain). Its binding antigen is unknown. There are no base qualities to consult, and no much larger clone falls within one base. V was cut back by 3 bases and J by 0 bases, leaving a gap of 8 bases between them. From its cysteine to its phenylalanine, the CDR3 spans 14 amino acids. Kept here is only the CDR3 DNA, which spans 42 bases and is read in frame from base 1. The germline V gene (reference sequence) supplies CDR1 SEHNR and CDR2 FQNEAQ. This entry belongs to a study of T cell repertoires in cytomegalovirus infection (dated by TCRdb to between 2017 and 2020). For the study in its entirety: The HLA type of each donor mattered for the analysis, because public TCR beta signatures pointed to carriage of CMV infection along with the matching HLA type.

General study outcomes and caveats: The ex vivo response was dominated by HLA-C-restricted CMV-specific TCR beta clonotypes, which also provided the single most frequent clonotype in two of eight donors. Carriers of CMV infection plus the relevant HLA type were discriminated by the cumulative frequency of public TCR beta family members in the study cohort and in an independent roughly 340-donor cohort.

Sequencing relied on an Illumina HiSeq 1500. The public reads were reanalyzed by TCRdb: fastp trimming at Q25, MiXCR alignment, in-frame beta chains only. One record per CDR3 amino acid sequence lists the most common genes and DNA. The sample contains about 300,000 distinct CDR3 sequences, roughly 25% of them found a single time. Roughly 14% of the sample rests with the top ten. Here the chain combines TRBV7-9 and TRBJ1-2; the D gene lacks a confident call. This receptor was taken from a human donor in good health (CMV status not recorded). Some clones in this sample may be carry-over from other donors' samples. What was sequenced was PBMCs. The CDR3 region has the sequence CASSLARSNYGYTF. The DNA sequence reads TGTGCCAGCAGCTTGGCCCGTTCTAACTATGGCTACACCTTC.